The rows below give T cell receptor beta chains drawn from one sample of a study of blood T cells in healthy people across ages. In TCRdb, the 5' RACE reads were re-called with MiXCR into one record per CDR3 protein. The sample includes 1.5 million to 1.9 million distinct CDR3 sequences, less than 45% of them seen just once. The sequencing input was blood. The receptors were sampled from a woman between 18 and 29 years old in good health. The CDR3 runs from the conserved cysteine through the conserved F or W. D genes are given only for firm matches. Some rows have no size entry. The others give once, few or many, or a class for an expanded clone.

clone size: NA
V gene: TRBV6-6
D gene: TRBD1
J gene: TRBJ2-1
CDR3 length: 13
CDR3 protein: CASSQGQLNEQFF
CDR3 DNA: TGTGCCAGCAGTCAGGGACAGCTCAATGAGCAGTTCTTC

clone size: NA
V gene: TRBV4-1
D gene: NA
J gene: TRBJ2-7
CDR3 length: 16
CDR3 protein: CASSQGGTGAYYEQYF
CDR3 DNA: TGCGCCAGCAGCCAAGGAGGGACTGGGGCATACTACGAGCAGTACTTC

clone size: NA
V gene: TRBV4-2
D gene: NA
J gene: TRBJ2-5
CDR3 length: 16
CDR3 protein: CASSQDRVGGQETQYF
CDR3 DNA: TGTGCCAGCAGCCAAGATCGAGTGGGAGGCCAAGAGACCCAGTACTTC

clone size: NA
V gene: TRBV4-3
D gene: NA
J gene: TRBJ1-5
CDR3 length: 15
CDR3 protein: CASSQDLQGRGPQHF
CDR3 DNA: TGCGCCAGCAGCCAAGATCTTCAGGGGCGCGGGCCCCAGCATTTT

clone size: few
V gene: TRBV12-3/TRBV12-4
D gene: TRBD2
J gene: TRBJ2-7
CDR3 length: 14
CDR3 protein: CASRPGTSGYEQYF
CDR3 DNA: TGTGCCAGCAGACCCGGGACTAGCGGGTACGAGCAGTACTTC

clone size: NA
V gene: TRBV4-3
D gene: NA
J gene: TRBJ2-3
CDR3 length: 18
CDR3 protein: CASSQTRPGTLITDTQYF
CDR3 DNA: TGCGCCAGCAGCCAAACGCGACCCGGGACATTGATCACAGATACGCAGTATTTT

clone size: few
V gene: TRBV4-3
D gene: NA
J gene: TRBJ1-1
CDR3 length: 15
CDR3 protein: CASSQVRYPNTEAFF
CDR3 DNA: TGCGCCAGCAGCCAAGTCAGGTATCCGAACACTGAAGCTTTCTTT

clone size: NA
V gene: TRBV9
D gene: NA
J gene: TRBJ2-3
CDR3 length: 17
CDR3 protein: CASSPVGHGIFTDTQYF
CDR3 DNA: TGTGCCAGCAGCCCCGTGGGGCACGGTATCTTCACAGATACGCAGTATTTT

clone size: NA
V gene: TRBV6-5
D gene: NA
J gene: TRBJ1-1
CDR3 length: 14
CDR3 protein: CASSYGEGGTEAFF
CDR3 DNA: TGTGCCAGCAGTTACGGGGAGGGAGGGACTGAAGCTTTCTTT

clone size: few
V gene: TRBV20-1
D gene: TRBD2
J gene: TRBJ2-3
CDR3 length: 14
CDR3 protein: CSPFSGGRTDTQYF
CDR3 DNA: TGCAGTCCATTTAGCGGGGGTCGCACAGATACGCAGTATTTT

clone size: NA
V gene: TRBV20-1
D gene: TRBD1
J gene: TRBJ2-5
CDR3 length: 13
CDR3 protein: CSASTGGQETQYF
CDR3 DNA: TGCAGTGCTTCGACAGGGGGACAAGAGACCCAGTACTTC

clone size: few
V gene: TRBV12-3/TRBV12-4
D gene: TRBD2
J gene: TRBJ2-3
CDR3 length: 15
CDR3 protein: CASTTTSDPTDTQYF
CDR3 DNA: TGTGCCAGCACCACGACTAGCGACCCCACAGATACGCAGTATTTT

clone size: NA
V gene: TRBV28
D gene: TRBD2
J gene: TRBJ2-5
CDR3 length: 18
CDR3 protein: CASSFPPSSGRAGETQYF
CDR3 DNA: TGTGCCAGCAGTTTCCCACCGTCTAGCGGGAGGGCAGGAGAGACCCAGTACTTC

clone size: NA
V gene: TRBV10-3
D gene: TRBD1
J gene: TRBJ1-1
CDR3 length: 13
CDR3 protein: CATRQGASTEAFF
CDR3 DNA: TGTGCCACGAGACAGGGTGCTTCTACTGAAGCTTTCTTT

clone size: NA
V gene: TRBV7-9
D gene: NA
J gene: TRBJ2-4
CDR3 length: 15
CDR3 protein: CASSPPYRVENIQYF
CDR3 DNA: TGTGCCAGCAGCCCGCCCTACAGGGTGGAAAACATTCAGTACTTC

clone size: NA
V gene: TRBV28
D gene: NA
J gene: TRBJ2-7
CDR3 length: 15
CDR3 protein: CASSSPGTQRAEQYF
CDR3 DNA: TGTGCCAGCAGTTCTCCCGGGACCCAGCGGGCCGAGCAGTACTTC

clone size: few
V gene: TRBV6-5
D gene: NA
J gene: TRBJ1-1
CDR3 length: 13
CDR3 protein: CASRDNMNTEAFF
CDR3 DNA: TGTGCCAGCAGGGACAACATGAACACTGAAGCTTTCTTT

clone size: NA
V gene: TRBV7-2
D gene: TRBD1
J gene: TRBJ1-2
CDR3 length: 15
CDR3 protein: CASSSWDRADYGYTF
CDR3 DNA: TGTGCCAGCAGCTCCTGGGACAGGGCTGACTATGGCTACACCTTC

clone size: NA
V gene: TRBV27
D gene: NA
J gene: TRBJ1-2
CDR3 length: 14
CDR3 protein: CASSLSGITYGYTF
CDR3 DNA: TGTGCCAGCAGTTTATCCGGGATCACCTATGGCTACACCTTC

clone size: few
V gene: TRBV20-1
D gene: NA
J gene: TRBJ2-3
CDR3 length: 14
CDR3 protein: CSARLSDTTDTQYF
CDR3 DNA: TGCAGTGCTAGACTTAGCGACACCACAGATACGCAGTATTTT

clone size: NA
V gene: TRBV9
D gene: NA
J gene: TRBJ1-4
CDR3 length: 15
CDR3 protein: CASSDERAGSEKLFF
CDR3 DNA: TGTGCCAGCAGCGATGAGAGGGCGGGGAGTGAAAAACTGTTTTTT

clone size: NA
V gene: TRBV6-2/TRBV6-3
D gene: NA
J gene: TRBJ1-1
CDR3 length: 15
CDR3 protein: CASRPIIGTPTEAFF
CDR3 DNA: TGTGCCAGCAGACCGATAATAGGGACACCCACTGAAGCTTTCTTT

clone size: few
V gene: TRBV25-1
D gene: TRBD1
J gene: TRBJ1-5
CDR3 length: 15
CDR3 protein: CASSKTGGGNQPQHF
CDR3 DNA: TGTGCCAGCAGTAAAACAGGGGGCGGCAATCAGCCCCAGCATTTT

clone size: NA
V gene: TRBV20-1
D gene: NA
J gene: TRBJ1-2
CDR3 length: 11
CDR3 protein: CSASYNQRYTF
CDR3 DNA: TGCAGTGCTAGTTATAACCAACGCTACACCTTC

clone size: few
V gene: TRBV7-2
D gene: NA
J gene: TRBJ2-4
CDR3 length: 16
CDR3 protein: CASSLVGPGLQNIQYF
CDR3 DNA: TGTGCCAGCAGCTTAGTAGGCCCGGGACTTCAAAACATTCAGTACTTC

clone size: NA
V gene: TRBV7-2
D gene: TRBD1
J gene: TRBJ1-2
CDR3 length: 15
CDR3 protein: CASRAGGDRVHGYTF
CDR3 DNA: TGTGCCAGCAGAGCGGGCGGGGACAGGGTTCACGGCTACACCTTC

clone size: few
V gene: TRBV9
D gene: NA
J gene: TRBJ1-2
CDR3 length: 15
CDR3 protein: CASSVTTGYAYGYTF
CDR3 DNA: TGTGCCAGCAGCGTAACAACAGGGTATGCTTATGGCTACACCTTC

clone size: NA
V gene: TRBV7-8
D gene: NA
J gene: TRBJ2-5
CDR3 length: 13
CDR3 protein: CASSLGSPETQYF
CDR3 DNA: TGTGCCAGCAGCTTGGGGTCCCCAGAGACCCAGTACTTC

clone size: NA
V gene: TRBV2
D gene: TRBD2
J gene: TRBJ2-7
CDR3 length: 15
CDR3 protein: CASSSSGQKPYEQYF
CDR3 DNA: TGTGCCAGCAGCTCTAGCGGGCAAAAACCCTACGAGCAGTACTTC

clone size: NA
V gene: TRBV27
D gene: TRBD2
J gene: TRBJ2-5
CDR3 length: 14
CDR3 protein: CASSLGLKVYGQYF
CDR3 DNA: TGTGCCAGCAGTTTGGGACTAAAGGTCTACGGGCAGTACTTC

clone size: many
V gene: TRBV4-1
D gene: NA
J gene: TRBJ2-5
CDR3 length: 15
CDR3 protein: CASSQEARLQETQYF
CDR3 DNA: TGCGCCAGCAGCCAAGAGGCTAGGCTCCAAGAGACCCAGTACTTC

clone size: NA
V gene: TRBV20-1
D gene: NA
J gene: TRBJ2-7
CDR3 length: 14
CDR3 protein: CSARPFRERYEQYF
CDR3 DNA: TGCAGTGCTAGACCGTTTCGGGAGAGGTACGAGCAGTACTTC

clone size: NA
V gene: TRBV4-3
D gene: NA
J gene: TRBJ1-2
CDR3 length: 15
CDR3 protein: CASSQIQSANYGYTF
CDR3 DNA: TGCGCCAGCAGCCAAATTCAGTCAGCTAACTATGGCTACACCTTC

clone size: NA
V gene: TRBV21-1
D gene: NA
J gene: TRBJ2-7
CDR3 length: 13
CDR3 protein: CAIQRGGVNEQYF
CDR3 DNA: TGTGCCATCCAACGAGGGGGGGTCAATGAGCAGTACTTC

clone size: few
V gene: TRBV19
D gene: TRBD2
J gene: TRBJ2-1
CDR3 length: 16
CDR3 protein: CASSSPRGRNYNEQFF
CDR3 DNA: TGTGCCAGTAGTTCACCGCGGGGGAGGAATTACAATGAGCAGTTCTTC

clone size: few
V gene: TRBV7-3
D gene: NA
J gene: TRBJ2-1
CDR3 length: 16
CDR3 protein: CASRLRGEISGNEQFF
CDR3 DNA: TGTGCCAGCAGATTAAGGGGGGAGATCTCCGGCAATGAGCAGTTCTTC

clone size: NA
V gene: TRBV4-1
D gene: NA
J gene: TRBJ1-5
CDR3 length: 17
CDR3 protein: CASSRVPGRYGNQPQHF
CDR3 DNA: TGCGCCAGCAGCCGAGTCCCCGGGCGTTACGGCAATCAGCCCCAGCATTTT

clone size: NA
V gene: TRBV7-2
D gene: NA
J gene: TRBJ2-7
CDR3 length: 14
CDR3 protein: CASSLGVLGYEQYF
CDR3 DNA: TGTGCCAGCAGCTTAGGAGTCTTGGGCTACGAGCAGTACTTC

clone size: NA
V gene: TRBV10-3
D gene: NA
J gene: TRBJ2-7
CDR3 length: 14
CDR3 protein: CAISDRQVVYEQYF
CDR3 DNA: TGTGCCATCAGTGATCGGCAGGTGGTCTACGAGCAGTACTTC

clone size: NA
V gene: TRBV11-2
D gene: NA
J gene: TRBJ2-2
CDR3 length: 17
CDR3 protein: CASSERTLRVNTGELFF
CDR3 DNA: TGTGCCAGCAGCGAACGCACTTTACGGGTGAACACCGGGGAGCTGTTTTTT

clone size: NA
V gene: TRBV6-5
D gene: NA
J gene: TRBJ2-3
CDR3 length: 14
CDR3 protein: CASSYDRTTDTQYF
CDR3 DNA: TGTGCCAGCAGTTACGACAGGACCACAGATACGCAGTATTTT

clone size: NA
V gene: TRBV4-1
D gene: NA
J gene: TRBJ1-2
CDR3 length: 14
CDR3 protein: CASSQPQGADGYTF
CDR3 DNA: TGCGCCAGCAGCCAACCCCAGGGTGCGGACGGCTACACCTTC

clone size: once
V gene: TRBV7-9
D gene: TRBD1
J gene: TRBJ2-5
CDR3 length: 14
CDR3 protein: CASSLAPGGKTQYF
CDR3 DNA: TGTGCCAGCAGCTTAGCGCCAGGGGGCAAGACCCAGTACTTC

clone size: NA
V gene: TRBV4-1
D gene: NA
J gene: TRBJ1-1
CDR3 length: 17
CDR3 protein: CASSQGFKWGWDTEAFF
CDR3 DNA: TGCGCCAGCAGCCAAGGGTTTAAGTGGGGCTGGGACACTGAAGCTTTCTTT

clone size: few
V gene: TRBV7-2
D gene: TRBD1
J gene: TRBJ1-2
CDR3 length: 13
CDR3 protein: CASSVQGEYGYTF
CDR3 DNA: TGTGCCAGCAGCGTACAGGGGGAGTATGGCTACACCTTC

clone size: NA
V gene: TRBV20-1
D gene: TRBD2
J gene: TRBJ2-5
CDR3 length: 15
CDR3 protein: CSAFRLAGGGETQYF
CDR3 DNA: TGCAGTGCCTTTCGACTAGCGGGGGGCGGTGAGACCCAGTACTTC

clone size: NA
V gene: TRBV6-2/TRBV6-3
D gene: TRBD2
J gene: TRBJ2-2
CDR3 length: 13
CDR3 protein: CATIAGIPGELFF
CDR3 DNA: TGTGCCACCATAGCGGGAATTCCCGGGGAGCTGTTTTTT

clone size: few
V gene: TRBV27
D gene: TRBD1
J gene: TRBJ1-2
CDR3 length: 14
CDR3 protein: CASSFSYRGRGYTF
CDR3 DNA: TGTGCCAGCAGTTTCTCTTACAGGGGGAGAGGCTACACCTTC